Given below is one TCR beta chain in context. The sample originates from a study of T cells in Graves' hyperthyroidism and ophthalmopathy. This CDR3 has 15 residues. CDR1 and CDR2 (germline): SGDLS, YYNGEE. Deletions cut 10 bases from V and 6 bases from J, with 26 bases between. What was amplified from RNA transcripts were TCR beta CDR3 regions. The HTBI primer set was used in a first-round RT-PCR of the TCR CDR3. TCRdb used MiXCR to reprocess the multiplex PCR reads, holding one entry per CDR3 protein. The table lists 370,000 or so distinct CDR3 sequences, around a sixth of them singletons, with roughly a quarter in the top ten.

This chain connects TRBV9 to TRBJ2-7, with D perhaps TRBD2 (6 bases). Sequences were obtained from blood. This receptor was identified in a woman aged 18 to 35 with Graves' hyperthyroidism that later progressed to Graves' ophthalmopathy. The CDR3 DNA sequence: TGTGCCGGTAGCGTAGCTTTCGGGGGAGCAAGCGAGCAGTACTTC. It encodes CAGSVAFGGASEQYF.